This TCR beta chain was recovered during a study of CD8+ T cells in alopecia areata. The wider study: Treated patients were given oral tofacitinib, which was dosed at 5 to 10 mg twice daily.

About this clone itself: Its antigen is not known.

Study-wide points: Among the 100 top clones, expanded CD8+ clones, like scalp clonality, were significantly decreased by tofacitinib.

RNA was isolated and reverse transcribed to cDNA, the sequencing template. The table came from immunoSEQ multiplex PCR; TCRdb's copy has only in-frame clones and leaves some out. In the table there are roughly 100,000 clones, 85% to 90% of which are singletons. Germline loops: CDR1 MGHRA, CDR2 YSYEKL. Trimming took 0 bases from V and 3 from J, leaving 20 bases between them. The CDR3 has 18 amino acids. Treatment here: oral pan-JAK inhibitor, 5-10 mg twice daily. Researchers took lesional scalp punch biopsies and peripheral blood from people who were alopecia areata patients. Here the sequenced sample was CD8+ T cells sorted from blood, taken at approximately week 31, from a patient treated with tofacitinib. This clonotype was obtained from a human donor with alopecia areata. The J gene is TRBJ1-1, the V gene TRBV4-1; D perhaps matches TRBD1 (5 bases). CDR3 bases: TGCGCCAGCAGCCAAGATCCCGCCGGAGGGACCCGGGACACTGAAGCTTTCTTT. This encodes CASSQDPAGGTRDTEAFF.